A selection of T cell receptor beta chains follows, all from one sample in a study of blood T cell repertoires in COVID-19. Libraries were prepared by immunoSEQ multiplex PCR; TCRdb keeps only in-frame clonotypes and omits some of them. This sample has approximately 94,000 clones; over 65% occur once, and the top ten carry around 13%. The specimen sequenced was peripheral blood. These receptors were taken from a human donor in a cohort sampled during active COVID-19. Both conserved end residues are part of each CDR3. Fields, in order: V gene, J gene, D gene, clone size, CDR3 DNA, CDR3 protein. A D gene is named only where the DNA matches it firmly. Size is omitted from some rows. Given values are once, few, many or a class for expanded clones.

>TRBV5-1|TRBJ1-1|NA|once
TGCGCCAGCAGCGCCACGACACTGAACACTGAAGCTTTCTTT
CASSATTLNTEAFF
>TRBV2|TRBJ2-3|NA|NA
TGTGCCAGCAGGCCGCGGCAGCTGGGGGCTACGCAGTATTTT
CASRPRQLGATQYF
>TRBV7-2|TRBJ1-6|TRBD1|NA
TGTGCCAGCAGCACGGACAGGGGCTCACCCCTCCACTTT
CASSTDRGSPLHF
>TRBV5-8|TRBJ1-2|NA|NA
TGTGCCAGCAGCTTTAAGGCAGGGGGCTACACCTTC
CASSFKAGGYTF
>TRBV7-6|TRBJ2-5|NA|NA
TGTGCCAGCAGCTTAGAACGGTGGCAAGAGACCCAGTACTTC
CASSLERWQETQYF
>TRBV18|TRBJ1-2|TRBD1|NA
TGTGCCAGCTCACCCGAAGGGGGCGGCTATGGCTACACCTTC
CASSPEGGGYGYTF
>TRBV2|TRBJ2-1|NA|NA
TGTGCCAGCAGACCTGCTCTAGTCCTAGAAAACAATGAGCAGTTCTTC
CASRPALVLENNEQFF
>TRBV5-4|TRBJ2-5|NA|NA
TGTGCCAGCAGCTTCTCCCTAGAGACCCAGTACTTC
CASSFSLETQYF
>TRBV19|TRBJ1-5|TRBD1|NA
TGTGCCAGTATTTTTGGGACAGGTAGCAATCAGCCCCAGCATTTT
CASIFGTGSNQPQHF
>TRBV7-2|TRBJ2-5|NA|NA
TGTGCCAGCAGCCAAGAAACAGGGAGAGAGACCCAGTACTTC
CASSQETGRETQYF
>TRBV5-1|TRBJ1-1|NA|NA
TGCGCCAGCAGCTTTGGGGCCAGAAATATGAACACTGAAGCTTTCTTT
CASSFGARNMNTEAFF
>TRBV30|TRBJ2-7|TRBD1|NA
TGTGCCTGGGGGGACAGGGGGGACGAGCAGTACTTC
CAWGDRGDEQYF
>TRBV19|TRBJ1-1|NA|NA
TGTGCCAGTAGTACCACGCCGGGGAACACTGAAGCTTTCTTT
CASSTTPGNTEAFF
>TRBV4-3|TRBJ1-1|NA|NA
TGCGCCAGCAGCCAAGATTTTGGGACAAGCCTTGACTTT
CASSQDFGTSLDF
>TRBV5-1|TRBJ2-1|TRBD2|NA
TGCGCCAGCAGGGTGACTAGCGGGAGCCCTAATGAGCAGTTCTTC
CASRVTSGSPNEQFF
>TRBV2|TRBJ2-1|TRBD1|NA
TGTGCCAGCAGAAAGACAGGGGTCAATGAGCAGTTCTTC
CASRKTGVNEQFF
>TRBV18|TRBJ1-2|TRBD1|NA
TGTGCCAGCTCACCAGGACAGGGGGACTATGGCTACACCTTC
CASSPGQGDYGYTF
>TRBV6-5|TRBJ1-4|NA|NA
TGTGCCGGATCGGACAGCAGCGCAACTAATGAAAAACTGTTTTTT
CAGSDSSATNEKLFF
>TRBV9|TRBJ2-5|TRBD2|NA
TGTGCCAGCGGCCACTTAGCGGGAGGGCCGTGGGGCCAAGAGACCCAGTACTTC
CASGHLAGGPWGQETQYF
>TRBV20-1|TRBJ1-6|NA|NA
TGCAGTGCTAGTACCGGGCAGGGGAATTCACCCCTCCACTTT
CSASTGQGNSPLHF
>TRBV10-3|TRBJ2-1|TRBD2|NA
TGTGCCATCAGTGAGTCGGGTCCACGGACTAGCCTGCAGTTCTTC
CAISESGPRTSLQFF
>TRBV18|TRBJ1-4|NA|NA
TGTGCCAGCTCCCTGCGGGTTAATGAAAAACTGTTTTTT
CASSLRVNEKLFF
>TRBV5-4|TRBJ2-5|NA|NA
TGTGCCAGCAGCCCCGGGGGTAGGGAGACCCAGTACTTC
CASSPGGRETQYF
>TRBV19|TRBJ1-1|TRBD1|NA
TGTGCCAGTACCTCCGGGACAGGGTTGAACACTGAAGCTTTCTTT
CASTSGTGLNTEAFF
>TRBV6-2/TRBV6-3|TRBJ2-1|NA|NA
TGTGCCAGCAGTTCGGGACTCCGCCTCTCCTACAATGAGCAGTTCTTC
CASSSGLRLSYNEQFF
>TRBV27|TRBJ1-6|TRBD1|few
TGTGCCAGCAGTTTAACGACAGGGGGGGTAAATTCACCCCTCCACTTT
CASSLTTGGVNSPLHF
>TRBV11-2|TRBJ2-1|TRBD2|NA
TGTGCCAGCAGCGGCGGACTAGCGGAAAATGAGCAGTTCTTC
CASSGGLAENEQFF
>TRBV2|TRBJ2-5|NA|once
TGTGCCAGCAAATTCCTGGCGGGACGGCAGACCCAGTACTTC
CASKFLAGRQTQYF
>TRBV3-1/TRBV3-2|TRBJ1-2|NA|NA
TGTGCCAGCAGCCAGCCGTCTGACAGAAATCATGGCTACACCTTC
CASSQPSDRNHGYTF
>TRBV27|TRBJ2-7|TRBD2|NA
TGTGCCAGCAGCTCTAGGGGAGGGCCCTACGAGCAGTACTTC
CASSSRGGPYEQYF
>TRBV7-9|TRBJ2-3|NA|NA
TGTGCCAGCAGCCCAGGGAACACGCAGTATTTT
CASSPGNTQYF
>TRBV19|TRBJ1-4|TRBD1|NA
TGTGCCAGTAGTAGACAGGGTAATGAAAAACTGTTTTTT
CASSRQGNEKLFF
>TRBV5-1|TRBJ2-1|TRBD2|NA
TGCGCCAGCAGCTTGGGCGGACTAGCCTCCAATGAGCAGTTCTTC
CASSLGGLASNEQFF
>TRBV3-1/TRBV3-2|TRBJ1-2|NA|NA
TGTGCCAGCAGCCGAAAGGGGATCGACTATGGCTACACCTTC
CASSRKGIDYGYTF
>TRBV14|TRBJ2-1|TRBD1|NA
TGTGCCAGCAGCCCGCCGGGACAGTGGTTCTACAATGAGCAGTTCTTC
CASSPPGQWFYNEQFF
>TRBV9|TRBJ2-7|NA|NA
TGTGCCAGCAGCGTAGTAGGCGGAAGCGAGCAGTACTTC
CASSVVGGSEQYF
>TRBV2|TRBJ2-4|TRBD2|NA
TGTGCCAGCAGACTAGCGGTCCAAAACATTCAGTACTTC
CASRLAVQNIQYF
>TRBV29-1|TRBJ2-7|TRBD2|NA
TGCAGCGTCGTGGGACTAGCGGTCTACGAGCAGTACTTC
CSVVGLAVYEQYF
>TRBV29-1|TRBJ1-3|NA|NA
TGCAGCGTCTGGACACGTAGCTCTGGAAACACCATATATTTT
CSVWTRSSGNTIYF
>TRBV6-2/TRBV6-3|TRBJ1-2|NA|NA
TGTGCCAGCAGTTACATCGCCCTGGACAGCTCCTATGGCTACACCTTC
CASSYIALDSSYGYTF
>TRBV7-2|TRBJ2-1|TRBD2|NA
TGTGCCAGCAGCTTAGCAGGGACTACCCTCAATGAGCAGTTCTTC
CASSLAGTTLNEQFF
>TRBV7-2|TRBJ2-2|TRBD2|once
TGTGCCAGCAGCTTAGATAGCGGGTCGAACACCGGGGAGCTGTTTTTT
CASSLDSGSNTGELFF